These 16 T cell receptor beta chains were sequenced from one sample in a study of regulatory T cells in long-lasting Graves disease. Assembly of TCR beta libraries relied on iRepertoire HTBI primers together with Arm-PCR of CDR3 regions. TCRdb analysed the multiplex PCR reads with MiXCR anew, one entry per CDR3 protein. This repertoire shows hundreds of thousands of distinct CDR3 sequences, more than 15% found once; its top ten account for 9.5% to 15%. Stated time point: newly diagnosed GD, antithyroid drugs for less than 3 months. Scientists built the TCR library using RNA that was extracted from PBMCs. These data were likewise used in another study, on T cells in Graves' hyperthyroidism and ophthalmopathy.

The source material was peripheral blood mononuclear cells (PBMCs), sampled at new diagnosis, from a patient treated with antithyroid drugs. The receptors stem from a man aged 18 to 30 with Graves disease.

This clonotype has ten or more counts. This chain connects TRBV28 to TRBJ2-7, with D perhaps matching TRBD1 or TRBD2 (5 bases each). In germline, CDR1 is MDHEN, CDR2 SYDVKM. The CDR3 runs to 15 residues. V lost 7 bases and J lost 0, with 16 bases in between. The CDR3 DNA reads TGTGCCAGCACGAGCTCCGGGACCAACTCCTACGAGCAGTACTTC. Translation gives CASTSSGTNSYEQYF.

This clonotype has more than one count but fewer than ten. The CDR3 DNA reads TGCGCCAGCACCCCTAGCGGATACAGCACAGATACGCAGTATTTT. Translated, it gives CASTPSGYSTDTQYF. The chain has TRBV5-1 and TRBJ2-3, with 7 bases lining up with TRBD2. The CDR3 has 15 amino acids. Trimming cost V 6 bases and J 0 bases; bases outside gene matches: 7. The germline V gene encodes CDR1 SGHRS and CDR2 YFSETQ.

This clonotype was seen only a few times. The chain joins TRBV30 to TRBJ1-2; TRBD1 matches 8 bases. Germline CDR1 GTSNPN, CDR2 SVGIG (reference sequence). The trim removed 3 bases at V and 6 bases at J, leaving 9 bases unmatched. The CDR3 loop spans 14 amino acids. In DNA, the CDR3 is TGTGCCTGGAGCCTTACAGGGGGTGGACATGGCTACACCTTC. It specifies CAWSLTGGGHGYTF.

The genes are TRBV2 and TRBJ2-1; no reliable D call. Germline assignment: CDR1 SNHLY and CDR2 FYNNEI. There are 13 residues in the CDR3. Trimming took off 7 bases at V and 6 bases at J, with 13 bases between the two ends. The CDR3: CASTLIPLNEQFF. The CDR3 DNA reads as TGTGCCAGCACTCTGATACCTCTCAATGAGCAGTTCTTC. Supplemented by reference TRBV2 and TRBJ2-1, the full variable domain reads EPEVTQTPSHQVTQMGQEVILRCVPISNHLYFYWYRQILGQKVEFLVSFYNNEISEKSEIFDDQFSVERPDGSNFTLKIRSTKLEDSAMYFCASTLIPLNEQFFGPGTRLTVL.

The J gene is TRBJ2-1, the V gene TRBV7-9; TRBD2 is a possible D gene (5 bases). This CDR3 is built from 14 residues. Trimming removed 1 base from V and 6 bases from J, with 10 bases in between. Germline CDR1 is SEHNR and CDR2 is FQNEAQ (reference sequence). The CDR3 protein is CASSLDIGSNEQFF. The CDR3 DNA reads TGTGCCAGCAGCTTAGATATAGGGAGCAATGAGCAGTTCTTC. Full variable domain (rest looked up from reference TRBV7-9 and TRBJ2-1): DTGVSQNPRHKITKRGQNVTFRCDPISEHNRLYWYRQTLGQGPEFLTYFQNEAQLEKSRLLSDRFSAERPKGSFSTLEIQRTEQGDSAMYLCASSLDIGSNEQFFGPGTRLTVL.

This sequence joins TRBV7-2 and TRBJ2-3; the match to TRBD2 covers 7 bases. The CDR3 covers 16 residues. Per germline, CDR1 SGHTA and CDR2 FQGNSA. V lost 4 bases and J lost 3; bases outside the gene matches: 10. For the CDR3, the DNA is TGTGCCAGCAGCTCCCCGCGAGTCGGGAGGACAGATACGCAGTATTTT. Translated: CASSSPRVGRTDTQYF.

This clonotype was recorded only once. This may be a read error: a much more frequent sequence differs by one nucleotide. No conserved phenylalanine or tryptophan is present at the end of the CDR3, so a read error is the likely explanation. CDR3 region: CASSPLQGLQGEQYL. CDR3 in DNA: TGTGCCAGCTCACCACTACAGGGGCTGCAGGGCGAGCAGTACCTC. J is TRBJ2-7 and V is TRBV18; the match to TRBD1 covers 7 bases. J gave up 6 bases and V 1 base, and 9 bases lay outside the gene matches. The CDR3 extends over 15 amino acids. Germline-derived CDR1 and CDR2 are KGHSH and LQKENI.

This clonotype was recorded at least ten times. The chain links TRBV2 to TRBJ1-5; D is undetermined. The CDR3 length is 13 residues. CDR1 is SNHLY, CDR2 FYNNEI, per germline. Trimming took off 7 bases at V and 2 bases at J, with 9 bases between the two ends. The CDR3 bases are TGTGCCAGCAACAGAATGGGCAATCAGCCCCAGCATTTT. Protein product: CASNRMGNQPQHF.

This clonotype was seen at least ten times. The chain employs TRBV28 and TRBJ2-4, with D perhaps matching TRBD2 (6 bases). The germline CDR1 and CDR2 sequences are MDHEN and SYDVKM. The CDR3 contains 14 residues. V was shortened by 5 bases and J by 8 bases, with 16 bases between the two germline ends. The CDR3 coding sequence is TGTGCCAGCAGTCACGATAGGAGGGCCGACATTCAGTACTTC. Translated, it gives CASSHDRRADIQYF.

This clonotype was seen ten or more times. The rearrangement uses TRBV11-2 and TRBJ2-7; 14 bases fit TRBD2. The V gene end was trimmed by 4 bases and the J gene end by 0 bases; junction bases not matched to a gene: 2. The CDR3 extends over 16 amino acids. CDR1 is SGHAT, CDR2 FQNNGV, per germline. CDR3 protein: CASSSGTSGSSYEQYF. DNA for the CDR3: TGTGCCAGCAGCTCCGGGACTAGCGGGAGCTCCTACGAGCAGTACTTC.

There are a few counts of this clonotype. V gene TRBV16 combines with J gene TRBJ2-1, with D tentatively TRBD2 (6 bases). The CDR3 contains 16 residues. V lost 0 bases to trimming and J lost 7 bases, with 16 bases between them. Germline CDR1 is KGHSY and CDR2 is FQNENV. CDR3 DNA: TGTGCCAGCAGCCAATCGCCGGGGGAGCAGGAGAATGAGCAGTTCTTC. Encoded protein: CASSQSPGEQENEQFF. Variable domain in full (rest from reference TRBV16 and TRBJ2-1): GEEVAQTPKHLVRGEGQKAKLYCAPIKGHSYVFWYQQVLKNEFKFLISFQNENVFDETGMPKERFSAKCLPNSPCSLEIQATKLEDSAVYFCASSQSPGEQENEQFFGPGTRLTVL.

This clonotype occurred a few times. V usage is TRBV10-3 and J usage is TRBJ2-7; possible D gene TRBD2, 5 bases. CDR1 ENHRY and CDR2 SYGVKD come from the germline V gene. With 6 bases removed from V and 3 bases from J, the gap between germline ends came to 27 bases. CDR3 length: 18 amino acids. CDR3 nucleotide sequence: TGTGCCATCAGAGCAACACAAGATAACGCGGGTTTTTTCTACGAGCAGTACTTC. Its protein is CAIRATQDNAGFFYEQYF.

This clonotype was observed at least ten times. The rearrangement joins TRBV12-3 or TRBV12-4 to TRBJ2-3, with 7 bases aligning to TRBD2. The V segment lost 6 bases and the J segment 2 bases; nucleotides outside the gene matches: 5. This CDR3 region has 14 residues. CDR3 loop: CASSLLAITDTQYF. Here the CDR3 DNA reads TGTGCCAGCAGCCTACTAGCGATCACAGATACGCAGTATTTT.

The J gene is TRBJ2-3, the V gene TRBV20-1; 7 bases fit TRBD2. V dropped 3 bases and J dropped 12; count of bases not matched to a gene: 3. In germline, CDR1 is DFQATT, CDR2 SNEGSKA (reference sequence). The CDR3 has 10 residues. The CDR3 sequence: CSASKRDQYF. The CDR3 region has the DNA TGCAGTGCTAGCAAGCGGGATCAGTATTTT.

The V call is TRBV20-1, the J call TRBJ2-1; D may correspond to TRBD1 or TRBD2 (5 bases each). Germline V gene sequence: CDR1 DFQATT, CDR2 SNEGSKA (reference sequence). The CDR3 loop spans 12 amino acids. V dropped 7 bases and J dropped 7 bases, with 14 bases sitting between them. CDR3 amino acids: CSGHGARNEQFF. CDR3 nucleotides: TGCAGTGGTCACGGGGCCCGGAATGAGCAGTTCTTC.

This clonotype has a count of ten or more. CDR3 bases: TGTGCCTGGAGTCAGGGGTCCTACAATGAGCAGTTCTTC. The encoded protein is CAWSQGSYNEQFF. The V gene is TRBV30, the J gene TRBJ2-1; D might be TRBD1 (6 bases). CDR1 and CDR2 (germline): GTSNPN, SVGIG (reference sequence). The CDR3 length is 13 residues. The germline V and J ends were trimmed by 2 bases and 1 base, with 6 bases remaining between them.